These 15 T cell receptor beta chains originate from one sample sequenced in a study of cytomegalovirus exposure and HLA in healthy donors. The PCR was carried out with 60 Vbeta primers and 13 Jbeta primers. Measured with immunoSEQ multiplex PCR; TCRdb has only the in-frame clones, and not every one. This table holds some 120,000 clones, about 80% found once. The sample comprised PBMCs. These receptors all stem from a woman between 45 and 65 years old in good health and CMV-seropositive.

The J gene is TRBJ2-2, the V gene TRBV5-1, with 7 bases lining up with TRBD1. The CDR3 consists of 15 residues. V was pared by 4 bases and J by 4 bases, with 7 bases of the junction left unmatched. CDR1 and CDR2 from the germline V gene are SGHRS and YFSETQ. The CDR3 is CASSGKDRATGELFF. The CDR3, as DNA: TGCGCCAGCAGCGGCAAAGACAGGGCCACCGGGGAGCTGTTTTTT.

The rearrangement links TRBV6-7 to TRBJ2-1; D is unclear. TRBV6-7 has ORF status, its function being uncertain. The CDR3 has 14 residues. The V end lost 1 base, the J end lost 0 bases, and 4 bases lay between the germline ends. CDR3 amino acids: CASSYWPSYNEQFF. CDR3 sequence (DNA): TGTGCCAGCAGTTACTGGCCCTCCTACAATGAGCAGTTCTTC.

The V and J genes are TRBV6-1 and TRBJ1-5, with TRBD1 matching over 7 bases. The CDR3 consists of 15 residues. Germline loops: CDR1 MNHNS, CDR2 SASEGT. With 6 bases clipped from V and 2 bases from J, the junction kept 7 bases outside the gene matches. The CDR3 loop is CASRRQGEGNQPQHF. DNA of the CDR3: TGTGCCAGCAGAAGACAGGGTGAAGGCAATCAGCCCCAGCATTTT.

The table lists this clone with a count of one. The CDR3 DNA follows: TGTGCCAGCAGCTTAGAGGGGGCCCACGAGCAGTACTTC. Amino acids: CASSLEGAHEQYF. The chain combines TRBV7-2 with TRBJ2-7; 7 positions agree with TRBD1. The CDR3 covers 13 residues. V shed 1 base, J shed 5 bases, and the junction held 2 bases outside the gene matches. CDR1 SGHTA and CDR2 FQGNSA come from the germline V gene.

The J gene is TRBJ2-1, the V gene TRBV6-4, with a possible D match to TRBD2 (5 bases). Trimming took 2 bases from V and 6 from J, leaving 11 bases between them. The CDR3 spans 14 residues. The germline gives CDR1 MRHNA, CDR2 SNTAGT. CDR3 residues: CASSDGLLSNEQFF. The CDR3 bases are TGTGCCAGCAGTGACGGACTCCTGAGCAATGAGCAGTTCTTC.

The chain combines TRBV7-2 with TRBJ2-5; 7 positions match TRBD2. This CDR3 comprises 14 residues. Germline V gives CDR1 SGHTA, CDR2 FQGNSA. Unmatched junction bases numbered 2, after V lost 1 base and J lost 3 bases. The CDR3 loop reads CASSLVRGEETQYF. The CDR3 coding sequence is TGTGCCAGCAGCTTAGTTCGGGGGGAAGAGACCCAGTACTTC.

The gene calls are TRBV5-5 and TRBJ1-1, with TRBD1 identical over 8 bases. There are 14 residues in the CDR3. V lost 5 bases to trimming and J lost 3 bases; unmatched junction nucleotides: 6. The germline V gene has CDR1 SGHKS and CDR2 YYEKEE (reference sequence). This CDR3 is CASSLGQGYTEAFF. The CDR3 DNA reads TGTGCCAGCAGTCTTGGACAGGGTTACACTGAAGCTTTCTTT.

The chain joins TRBV5-1 to TRBJ2-1, with 16 positions matching TRBD2. Unmatched junction bases numbered 5, after V lost 5 bases and J lost 6 bases. This CDR3 comprises 16 residues. Germline V gene data show CDR1 as SGHRS and CDR2 as YFSETQ. This chain's CDR3 is CASRGLAGGRGNEQFF. The CDR3 DNA follows: TGCGCCAGCAGGGGACTAGCGGGGGGGCGGGGCAATGAGCAGTTCTTC.

The chain links TRBV7-2 to TRBJ2-5, with 7 positions matching TRBD1. V dropped 5 bases and J dropped 5; count of bases not matched to a gene: 2. CDR1 SGHTA and CDR2 FQGNSA come from the germline V gene. The CDR3 has 12 amino acids. The CDR3 here is CASSPQGETQYF. Written as DNA, the CDR3 is TGTGCCAGCAGCCCACAGGGGGAGACCCAGTACTTC. Drawing the rest from reference TRBV7-2 and TRBJ2-5, the complete variable domain is GAGVSQSPSNKVTEKGKDVELRCDPISGHTALYWYRQSLGQGLEFLIYFQGNSAPDKSGLPSDRFSAERTGGSVSTLTIQRTQQEDSAVYLCASSPQGETQYFGPGTRLLVL.

The chain has TRBV7-2 and TRBJ1-6, with TRBD1 as a possible D gene (5 bases). The CDR3 has 13 amino acids. V lost 1 base, J lost 9 bases, and 7 bases lay in between. Looked up from germline, CDR1 is SGHTA and CDR2 is FQGNSA. As DNA, the CDR3 is TGTGCCAGCAGCTTAGAGGGGTCTTCACCCCTCCACTTT. It encodes CASSLEGSSPLHF.

This chain uses TRBV9 with TRBJ1-2; 7 positions agree with TRBD1. This CDR3 has 14 amino acids. With V trimmed by 3 bases and J by 3 bases, 5 bases remained unmatched. Looked up from germline, CDR1 is SGDLS and CDR2 is YYNGEE. The CDR3 protein is CASSETGSDYGYTF. The CDR3 nucleotides are TGTGCCAGCAGCGAGACAGGGAGCGACTATGGCTACACCTTC.

The chain uses TRBV4-3 and TRBJ1-2, with D perhaps TRBD1 (6 bases). The CDR3 has 15 amino acids. Trimming took off 0 bases at V and 8 bases at J, with 16 bases between the two ends. Germline-derived CDR1 and CDR2 are LGHNA and YSLEER. CDR3 sequence: CASSQDTGTALGYTF. In DNA form, the CDR3 reads TGCGCCAGCAGCCAAGATACAGGGACGGCCTTAGGCTACACCTTC.

The V call is TRBV14, the J call TRBJ1-6, with 9 bases fitting TRBD1. CDR3 length: 14 amino acids. Unmatched junction bases numbered 6, after V lost 4 bases and J lost 11 bases. In germline, CDR1 is SGHDN, CDR2 FVKESK. The CDR3 spells CASSLGTGRPPLHF. The DNA of the CDR3 is TGTGCCAGCAGCCTTGGGACAGGGAGGCCACCCCTCCACTTT.

The chain couples TRBV27 to TRBJ2-2, with TRBD1 identical over 9 bases. The junction had 0 bases not matched to a gene; V was cut back by 1 base and J by 6 bases. CDR1 MNHEY and CDR2 SMNVEV come from the germline V gene (reference sequence). The CDR3 is 14 amino acids. The CDR3 nucleotides are TGTGCCAGCAGTTTATACAGGGGGCCCGGGGAGCTGTTTTTT. This translates into CASSLYRGPGELFF.

The chain links TRBV6-6 to TRBJ2-1, with 10 positions matching TRBD2. After removal of 7 bases from V and 7 bases from J, the junction contained 10 bases not matched to a gene. The CDR3 is 15 residues long. Germline V gene sequence: CDR1 MNHNY, CDR2 SVGAGI (reference sequence). The CDR3 reads CASTLLSGRRNEQFF. The DNA of the CDR3 is TGTGCCAGCACTCTCCTTAGCGGGAGGAGGAATGAGCAGTTCTTC.